This TCR beta chain is from a study of early stage breast cancer tumors. As for the study in general: Of some 15 invasive breast tumors, about a dozen were hormone receptor-positive, HER2-negative. Study-level results: Most shared enriched TCRB sequences were commonly generated ones. Compared with adjacent normal breast, tumors showed about 2.4-fold denser, more clonal T cells.

To note about this clone: What it recognizes is unknown.

Germline values: CDR1 SGDLS, CDR2 YYNGEE. The CDR3 contains 15 residues. The V and J ends lost 1 base and 5 bases, in that order; junction bases with no gene match: 5. Each sample had two DNA replicates, roughly 0.5 ug blood or roughly 1.6 ug tissue. The table came from immunoSEQ multiplex PCR; TCRdb's copy has only in-frame clones and leaves some out. Among tens of thousands of clones listed, about nine tenths were seen once. The V gene is TRBV9, the J gene TRBJ1-5; 8 bases are a match to TRBD1. The sequence was obtained from a person aged 65 to 79 with breast cancer. The specimen was blood. The CDR3 sequence is CASSVQGAPDQPQHF. The CDR3 bases are TGTGCCAGCAGCGTACAGGGGGCTCCGGATCAGCCCCAGCATTTT. The full variable domain, its missing parts supplied by reference TRBV9 and TRBJ1-5, is DSGVTQTPKHLITATGQRVTLRCSPRSGDLSVYWYQQSLDQGLQFLIQYYNGEERAKGNILERFSAQQFPDLHSELNLSSLELGDSALYFCASSVQGAPDQPQHFGDGTRLSIL.